This T cell receptor beta chain was captured in a study of neurological immune-mediated disorders. With 10-nucleotide random UMIs included, cDNA was synthesized by 5'RACE. Over 170 million TCR-beta sequences from 15-18 subjects were obtained in each sequencing run. TCRdb used MiXCR to reprocess the 5' RACE reads, holding one entry per CDR3 protein. The profile shows tens of thousands of distinct CDR3 sequences, 3.9% of them singletons. The study's findings and limits: Multiple sclerosis was found to have the least TCR clonal expansion, below healthy controls, and HTLV-1-associated myelopathy the most.

This clonotype appeared many times. Its antigen is unidentified. Material for sequencing was PBMCs. The TCR originated in a young man with multiple sclerosis.

DNA of the CDR3: TGTGCCAGCAGTTACTCCGGACAGGGGAACTATGGCTACACCTTC. It yields the protein CASSYSGQGNYGYTF. The chain recombines TRBV6-5 with TRBJ1-2; 9 bases are a match to TRBD1. With V trimmed by 0 bases and J by 2 bases, 1 base remained unmatched. The CDR3 has 15 residues. Germline loops: CDR1 MNHEY, CDR2 SVGAGI.